This TCR beta chain was documented in a study of T cells in Graves' hyperthyroidism and ophthalmopathy. RNA transcripts gave rise to amplified TCR beta CDR3 regions. The TCR CDR3 was amplified in a first-round RT-PCR using the HTBI primer set. TCRdb processed the multiplex PCR reads anew with MiXCR; each CDR3 protein has one entry. This sample carries 540,000 or so distinct CDR3 sequences, approximately 14% of them seen once, and the ten largest clones take around 7.3%. Study-wide results and caveats: With a median lead of roughly 6.2 months before onset, the model predicted ophthalmopathy.

The ends lost 1 base at V and 0 bases at J; junction bases unmatched: 8. Germline CDR1 and CDR2: MGHRA and YSYEKL. The CDR3 totals 17 residues. This clonotype showed up just a few times. Its target is not known. Sequencing was performed on blood. V is TRBV4-1 and J is TRBJ2-7, with TRBD2 matching over 8 bases. This TCR came from a woman aged 25 to 39 with Graves' hyperthyroidism. CDR3 bases: TGCGCCAGCAGCCAAGCAAGAGCGGGAGAAAGCTCCTACGAGCAGTACTTC. Protein sequence: CASSQARAGESSYEQYF.